One and the same sample provided the 30 T cell receptor beta chains below, sequenced in a study of blood T cells in healthy people across ages. Alongside a J-beta primer mix, a sample-barcoded 5' primer served in a second PCR lasting roughly 7 to 11 cycles. MiXCR, applied by TCRdb to the 5' RACE reads, yields one record per CDR3 protein. Of about 680,000 distinct CDR3 sequences listed, about 52% were seen once; the top ten hold 25% to 35%. Specimen: blood. These TCRs come from a woman aged 55-69 years in good health.

This chain joins TRBV7-9 and TRBJ2-7, with 9 bases fitting TRBD2. V trimming: 5 bases; J trimming: 5 bases; junction bases outside the gene matches: 13. Germline V gives CDR1 SEHNR, CDR2 FQNEAQ (reference sequence). The CDR3 spans 16 residues. CDR3 protein: CASSTPVASGMNEQYF. The CDR3 nucleotides are TGTGCCAGCAGCACCCCGGTGGCTAGCGGGATGAACGAGCAGTACTTC.

J is TRBJ2-5 and V is TRBV5-1; D call uncertain. With the DNA end fitting TRBJ2-1 better, the J assignment may be wrong. The CDR3 is made up of 14 amino acids. Germline CDR1 and CDR2: SGHRS and YFSETQ. The CDR3 sequence is CASSLAGSQETQFF. The CDR3 bases are TGCGCCAGCAGCTTGGCAGGCAGCCAAGAGACCCAGTTCTTC.

V usage is TRBV5-1 and J usage is TRBJ2-1; 9 nucleotides agree with TRBD2. The germline V gene has CDR1 SGHRS and CDR2 YFSETQ. V was clipped by 0 bases and J by 2 bases; unmatched bases: 9. The CDR3 spans 18 residues. CDR3 bases: TGCGCCAGCAGCTTGGGAGGTAGCGGGAGTCGGACCTACAATGAGCAGTTCTTC. It is translated as CASSLGGSGSRTYNEQFF. The full variable domain, its missing parts supplied by reference TRBV5-1 and TRBJ2-1, is KAGVTQTPRYLIKTRGQQVTLSCSPISGHRSVSWYQQTPGQGLQFLFEYFSETQRNKGNFPGRFSGRQFSNSRSEMNVSTLELGDSALYLCASSLGGSGSRTYNEQFFGPGTRLTVL.

The chain recombines TRBV9 with TRBJ2-5, with 9 nucleotides matching TRBD1. V was clipped by 0 bases and J by 4 bases; unmatched bases: 4. CDR1 SGDLS and CDR2 YYNGEE come from the germline V gene. The CDR3 is 15 residues long. The CDR3 region has the DNA TGTGCCAGCAGCGTAGCTACAGGGGGCGGAGAGACCCAGTACTTC. Its translation is CASSVATGGGETQYF.

This clonotype was recorded once. This sequence joins TRBV6-5 and TRBJ2-7; TRBD1 matches 7 bases. The CDR3 sequence is 15 residues long. CDR1 and CDR2 from the germline V gene are MNHEY and SVGAGI. Trimming took 6 bases from V and 7 from J; bases not matched to a gene: 15. CDR3: CASSYRGQSYNEQYF. DNA for the CDR3: TGTGCCAGCAGCTACAGGGGACAGAGCTACAATGAGCAGTACTTC.

This clonotype was picked up a small number of times. The CDR3 DNA is TGTGCCACCCTTCAGGGGCGCACAGATACGCAGTATTTT. It encodes CATLQGRTDTQYF. The rearrangement uses TRBV6-5 and TRBJ2-3; D possibly corresponds to TRBD1 (6 bases). The V gene's germline CDR1 is MNHEY and CDR2 SVGAGI. The V end was cut by 10 bases, the J end by 1 base, with 12 bases between. This CDR3 is built from 13 residues.

The V gene is TRBV2, the J gene TRBJ2-5; perhaps TRBD2 as D (6 bases). The CDR3 is made up of 14 amino acids. The germline CDR1 and CDR2 sequences are SNHLY and FYNNEI. The V end lost 6 bases, the J end lost 5 bases, and 16 bases lay between the germline ends. CDR3 sequence reads: CASRIGLGGETQYF. The DNA for the CDR3 is TGTGCCAGCAGAATAGGACTTGGGGGGGAGACCCAGTACTTC.

This sequence joins TRBV7-9 and TRBJ2-1; 12 bases are a match to TRBD2. Germline CDR1 SEHNR, CDR2 FQNEAQ (reference sequence). V was clipped by 5 bases and J by 5 bases; unmatched bases: 10. The CDR3 loop spans 17 amino acids. The CDR3 DNA reads TGTGCCAGCAGCAACAGCGCGGCTAGCGGGAGGGACAATGAGCAGTTCTTC. Protein product: CASSNSAASGRDNEQFF.

As regards this clonotype: The germline gene is not matched at one end of the junction; a read error may be the cause. The chain combines TRBV30 with TRBJ2-5; weak D call: TRBD2 (5 bases). The J call is uncertain, as TRBJ2-7 better fits the DNA end. Germline V gene data show CDR1 as GTSNPN and CDR2 as SVGIG (reference sequence). The CDR3 runs to 11 residues. The chain's CDR3 is CAGSALGEQYF. In nucleotides, the CDR3 is TGTGCCGGGAGTGCGTTAGGCGAGCAGTACTTC.

The V gene is TRBV28, the J gene TRBJ2-3; 9 positions agree with TRBD2. The CDR3 contains 20 residues. Per germline, CDR1 MDHEN and CDR2 SYDVKM. V was pared by 5 bases and J by 7 bases, with 25 bases of the junction left unmatched. The CDR3 sequence: CASSNRDEGGGLAPRHTQYF. The CDR3 DNA reads TGTGCCAGCAGTAACCGGGACGAGGGGGGCGGACTAGCGCCGCGACATACGCAGTATTTT.

The rearrangement joins TRBV29-1 to TRBJ2-5; D perhaps matches TRBD2 (6 bases). The CDR3 extends over 16 amino acids. CDR1 and CDR2 (germline): SQVTM, ANQGSEA. V lost 0 bases to trimming and J lost 5 bases, with 19 bases between them. The CDR3 loop is CSVEDGGDSKFETQYF. Here the CDR3 DNA reads TGCAGCGTTGAAGATGGCGGGGATAGCAAATTTGAGACCCAGTACTTC.

This sequence joins TRBV20-1 and TRBJ2-3; D remains ambiguous. In germline, CDR1 is DFQATT, CDR2 SNEGSKA (reference sequence). Trimming removed 6 bases from V and 3 bases from J, with 16 bases in between. The CDR3 is made up of 14 amino acids. The CDR3 loop reads CSAMMGQATDTQYF. The CDR3 coding sequence is TGCAGTGCAATGATGGGTCAGGCGACAGATACGCAGTATTTT.

The V call is TRBV12-3 or TRBV12-4, the J call TRBJ2-1, with D maybe TRBD2 (5 bases). Trimming took off 6 bases at V and 9 bases at J, with 12 bases between the two ends. The CDR3 totals 12 residues. DNA of the CDR3: TGTGCCAGCAGCCGGACTGTCAGTGAGCAGTTCTTC. This gives the protein CASSRTVSEQFF.

The chain has TRBV2 and TRBJ1-1; 10 bases match TRBD1. After removal of 6 bases from V and 7 bases from J, the junction contained 2 bases not matched to a gene. The germline gives CDR1 SNHLY, CDR2 FYNNEI. The CDR3 contains 12 residues. DNA of the CDR3: TGTGCCAGCAGGGGACAGGGGAGTGAAGCTTTCTTT. Translation gives CASRGQGSEAFF.

This chain connects TRBV20-1 to TRBJ2-1; the match to TRBD2 covers 7 bases. Germline V gene sequence: CDR1 DFQATT, CDR2 SNEGSKA (reference sequence). This CDR3 is 14 amino acids long. The junction had 11 bases not matched to a gene; V was cut back by 4 bases and J by 8 bases. The DNA for the CDR3 is TGCAGTGCTACGAATTTACTAGCGAGGGATGAGCAGTTCTTC. This gives the protein CSATNLLARDEQFF.

There are a few counts of this clonotype. The V call is TRBV6-2 or TRBV6-3, the J call TRBJ2-1, with D unclear. V lost 7 bases and J 8 bases, leaving 6 bases between the germline ends. This CDR3 comprises 10 residues. Germline CDR1 MNHEY, CDR2 SVGEGT. CDR3 sequence (DNA): TGTGCCAGCACGGTTGATGAGCAGTTCTTC. Protein product: CASTVDEQFF.

The chain carries TRBV28 and TRBJ2-3; 9 positions match TRBD1. Germline CDR1 reads MDHEN; CDR2 reads SYDVKM. After removal of 4 bases from V and 6 bases from J, the junction contained 5 bases not matched to a gene. This CDR3 contains 14 residues. The chain's CDR3 is CASSSGDRVDTQYF. DNA for the CDR3: TGTGCCAGCAGTTCCGGGGACAGGGTGGATACGCAGTATTTT.

The chain recombines TRBV9 with TRBJ2-1, with TRBD1 identical over 12 bases. Per germline, CDR1 SGDLS and CDR2 YYNGEE. The CDR3 extends over 16 amino acids. The junction had 10 bases not matched to a gene; V was cut back by 0 bases and J by 12 bases. DNA for the CDR3: TGTGCCAGCAGCGTAGGACAGGGGACAGGGGGCTTTAGGCAGTTCTTC. Residues: CASSVGQGTGGFRQFF.

This clonotype was detected a few times. The CDR3 bases are TGCAGTGCCACGACTAGCGGGAGTTATGGTGGCACAGATACGCAGTATTTT. It encodes CSATTSGSYGGTDTQYF. The chain uses TRBV20-1 and TRBJ2-3; 12 positions match TRBD2. The junction had 11 bases not matched to a gene; V was cut back by 6 bases and J by 1 base. Germline CDR1 and CDR2: DFQATT and SNEGSKA (reference sequence). This CDR3 is built from 17 residues.

V and J are TRBV29-1 and TRBJ2-7; D not resolved. The CDR3 totals 8 residues. CDR1 is SQVTM, CDR2 ANQGSEA, per germline. The CDR3 DNA reads as TGCAGAGAGTACGAGCAGTACTTC. It specifies CREYEQYF.

This clonotype showed up just a few times. Here the CDR3 reads CSVKKDRGSSGANVLTF. CDR3 bases: TGCAGCGTTAAAAAAGACAGGGGCTCAAGTGGGGCCAACGTCCTGACTTTC. This chain uses TRBV29-1 with TRBJ2-6, with 8 nucleotides matching TRBD1. The CDR3 consists of 17 residues. Germline CDR1 reads SQVTM; CDR2 reads ANQGSEA. V gave up 5 bases and J gave up 3 bases; unmatched junction bases: 12.

This chain links TRBV5-1 with TRBJ2-7; 9 positions agree with TRBD1. J was trimmed by 3 bases and V by 5 bases; bases with no gene match: 12. Germline V gene sequence: CDR1 SGHRS, CDR2 YFSETQ. The CDR3 consists of 16 residues. The CDR3 DNA reads TGCGCCAGCAGGGAACAGGGGGCCAGGTTGGACTACGAGCAGTACTTC. Its translation: CASREQGARLDYEQYF.

This clonotype was observed a few times. The junction departs from germline at one end; a sequencing error may be responsible. The V gene is TRBV29-1, the J gene TRBJ2-1, with D uncertain. Germline V gives CDR1 SQVTM, CDR2 ANQGSEA. This CDR3 is built from 11 residues. CDR3 DNA sequence: TGCAGCACCGGAACCTACGATGAGCAGTTCTTC. Protein sequence: CSTGTYDEQFF.

This clonotype was recorded at least ten times. The chain couples TRBV7-2 to TRBJ2-7, with 11 bases matching TRBD2. The CDR3 is 16 amino acids. From germline, CDR1 is SGHTA and CDR2 FQGNSA. After removal of 1 base from V and 2 bases from J, the junction contained 4 bases not matched to a gene. The CDR3 coding sequence is TGTGCCAGCAGCTTAGAAGGGACTAGCGGAACCTACGAGCAGTACTTC. Protein sequence: CASSLEGTSGTYEQYF.

J is TRBJ2-5 and V is TRBV7-6, with 10 bases that match TRBD2. Germline V CDR1 and CDR2: SGHVS, FNYEAQ. The trim removed 5 bases at V and 5 bases at J, leaving 11 bases unmatched. This CDR3 is 16 amino acids long. The CDR3 protein is CASSQAPSGSGETQYF. The CDR3 DNA sequence: TGTGCCAGCAGCCAGGCTCCTAGCGGGAGTGGGGAGACCCAGTACTTC.

This clonotype was counted between two and nine times. The chain couples TRBV29-1 to TRBJ2-1, with 10 bases aligning to TRBD2. CDR1 and CDR2 from the germline V gene are SQVTM and ANQGSEA. The CDR3 runs 14 residues. V lost 6 bases and J lost 4; bases outside the gene matches: 6. CDR3 nucleotide sequence: TGCAGCGTCAATAGCGGGAGGCTATACAATGAGCAGTTCTTC. Translating gives CSVNSGRLYNEQFF.

The genes are TRBV9 and TRBJ2-5, with 13 bases identical to TRBD2. The CDR3 has 15 residues. CDR1 and CDR2 (germline): SGDLS, YYNGEE. With 2 bases clipped from V and 5 bases from J, the junction kept 3 bases outside the gene matches. Written as DNA, the CDR3 is TGTGCCAGCAGCGTTGGGACTAGCGGGATTGAGACCCAGTACTTC. This encodes CASSVGTSGIETQYF.

This chain connects TRBV4-1 to TRBJ2-2, with 12 bases that match TRBD2. Germline V gives CDR1 MGHRA, CDR2 YSYEKL. J lost 2 bases, V lost 0 bases, and 10 bases had no gene match. CDR3 length: 20 amino acids. The CDR3 DNA reads TGCGCCAGCAGCCAAGACGGGTCAACTAGCGGGAGGTTAAACACCGGGGAGCTGTTTTTT. Residues: CASSQDGSTSGRLNTGELFF.

The rearrangement joins TRBV20-1 to TRBJ1-5, with no clear D. CDR1 is DFQATT, CDR2 SNEGSKA, per germline (reference sequence). The V end was cut by 0 bases, the J end by 6 bases, with 12 bases between. The CDR3 contains 14 residues. CDR3 in amino acids: CSARDPFGSQPQHF. CDR3 nucleotide sequence: TGCAGTGCTAGAGATCCTTTTGGGAGTCAGCCCCAGCATTTT.

The V call is TRBV4-3, the J call TRBJ2-7; the match to TRBD2 covers 7 bases. The germline V gene encodes CDR1 LGHNA and CDR2 YSLEER. V trimming: 3 bases; J trimming: 7 bases; junction bases outside the gene matches: 9. This CDR3 has 14 amino acids. The CDR3 bases are TGCGCCAGCAGCCACGAAGCGGGAAGGAGTGAGCAGTACTTC. This gives the protein CASSHEAGRSEQYF.